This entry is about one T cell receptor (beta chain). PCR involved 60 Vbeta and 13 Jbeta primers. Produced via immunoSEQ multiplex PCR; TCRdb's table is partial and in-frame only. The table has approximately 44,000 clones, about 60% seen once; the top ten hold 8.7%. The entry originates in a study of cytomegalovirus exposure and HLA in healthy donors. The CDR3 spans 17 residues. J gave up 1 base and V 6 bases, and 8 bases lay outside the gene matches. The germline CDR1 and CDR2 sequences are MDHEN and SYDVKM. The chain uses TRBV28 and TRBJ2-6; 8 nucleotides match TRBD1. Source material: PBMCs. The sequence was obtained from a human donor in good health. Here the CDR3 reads CASRIDRGASGANVLTF. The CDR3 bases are TGTGCCAGCAGGATCGACAGGGGAGCATCTGGGGCCAACGTCCTGACTTTC.